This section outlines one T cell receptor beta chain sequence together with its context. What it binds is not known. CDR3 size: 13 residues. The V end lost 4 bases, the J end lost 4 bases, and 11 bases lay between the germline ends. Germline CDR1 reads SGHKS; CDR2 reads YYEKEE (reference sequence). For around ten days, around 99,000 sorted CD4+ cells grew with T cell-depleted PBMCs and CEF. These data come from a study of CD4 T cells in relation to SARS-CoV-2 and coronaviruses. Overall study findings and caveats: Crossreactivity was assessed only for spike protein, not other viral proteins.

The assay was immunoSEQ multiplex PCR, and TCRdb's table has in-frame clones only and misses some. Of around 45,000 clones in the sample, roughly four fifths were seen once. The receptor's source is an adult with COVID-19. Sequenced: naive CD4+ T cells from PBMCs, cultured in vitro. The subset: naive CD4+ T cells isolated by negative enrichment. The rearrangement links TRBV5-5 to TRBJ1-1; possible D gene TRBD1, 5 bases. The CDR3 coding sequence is TGTGCCAGCAGCCCCGGGGGGGTCACTGAAGCTTTCTTT. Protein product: CASSPGGVTEAFF. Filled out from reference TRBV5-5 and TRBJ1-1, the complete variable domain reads DAGVTQSPTHLIKTRGQQVTLRCSPISGHKSVSWYQQVLGQGPQFIFQYYEKEERGRGNFPDRFSARQFPNYSSELNVNALLLGDSALYLCASSPGGVTEAFFGQGTRLTVV.